Shown below are 26 T cell receptor beta chains from a single sample sequenced in a study of blood T cell repertoires in COVID-19. Repertoires were generated with immunoSEQ multiplex PCR, while TCRdb's copy carries only in-frame clones and drops some. The repertoire holds about 120,000 clones, around 90% seen once, with 7% to 9% in the top ten. The sample comprised peripheral blood. The receptors come from a human donor in a cohort sampled during active COVID-19.

The chain couples TRBV10-1 to TRBJ2-1; 11 bases are shared with TRBD2. Germline values: CDR1 WNHNN, CDR2 SYGVQD (reference sequence). The junction had 5 bases not matched to a gene; V was cut back by 0 bases and J by 1 base. This CDR3 is 18 amino acids long. The CDR3 region is CASSESGSGRVSYNEQFF. The CDR3 nucleotides read TGCGCCAGCAGTGAGTCGGGTAGCGGGAGGGTTTCCTACAATGAGCAGTTCTTC.

This chain joins TRBV4-1 and TRBJ1-5, with 11 bases aligning to TRBD1. This CDR3 has 15 residues. CDR1 and CDR2 from the germline V gene are MGHRA and YSYEKL. Germline trimming cut 4 bases from V and 6 bases from J; bases unmatched to any gene: 5. The CDR3 DNA reads as TGCGCCAGCAGCCGACCGGACAGGGGGCTTCAGCCCCAGCATTTT. It is translated as CASSRPDRGLQPQHF.

J is TRBJ1-3 and V is TRBV6-1; 11 bases line up with TRBD1. The CDR3 spans 16 residues. Germline V gene data show CDR1 as MNHNS and CDR2 as SASEGT. V lost 4 bases to trimming and J lost 4 bases; unmatched junction nucleotides: 6. The chain's CDR3 is CASSAGQGVSGNTIYF. Written as DNA, the CDR3 is TGTGCCAGCAGTGCGGGACAGGGGGTATCCGGAAACACCATATATTTT.

The chain joins TRBV5-1 to TRBJ2-1; possible D gene TRBD1, 5 bases. There are 13 residues in the CDR3. Trimming stripped 0 bases from V and 4 bases from J, with 5 bases between. Germline V gene lookup returns CDR1 SGHRS and CDR2 YFSETQ. The CDR3 reads CASSLGQYNEQFF. CDR3 nucleotides: TGCGCCAGCAGCTTGGGACAGTACAATGAGCAGTTCTTC.

V gene TRBV4-1 combines with J gene TRBJ1-2, with 9 bases identical to TRBD1. This CDR3 spans 15 amino acids. In germline, CDR1 is MGHRA, CDR2 YSYEKL. Trimming at V came to 4 bases and at J to 8 bases, leaving 11 bases not matched to a gene. The CDR3 protein is CASSPSQGALEGYTF. The CDR3 DNA sequence: TGCGCCAGCAGCCCTTCACAGGGGGCTCTCGAGGGCTACACCTTC.

The chain is built from TRBV7-2 and TRBJ2-7, with TRBD2 matching 12 bases. Losses at the gene ends were 8 bases for V and 1 base for J; bases not matched to a gene: 3. Germline values: CDR1 SGHTA, CDR2 FQGNSA. CDR3 length equals 14 residues. CDR3 coding DNA: TGTGCCAGCGGACTAGCGGGGCGATCCTACGAGCAGTACTTC. This gives the protein CASGLAGRSYEQYF.

CDR3 nucleotide sequence: TGTGCCAGCAGCCCACTCAGGGGTACTAGCACAGATACGCAGTATTTT. Protein product: CASSPLRGTSTDTQYF. The V and J genes are TRBV7-9 and TRBJ2-3; maybe TRBD1 (6 bases). CDR3 length: 16 amino acids. The V gene's germline CDR1 is SEHNR and CDR2 FQNEAQ (reference sequence). The V and J ends lost 5 bases and 0 bases respectively, with 15 bases between them.

The rearrangement uses TRBV13 and TRBJ2-3; D not resolved. In germline, CDR1 is PRHDT, CDR2 FYEKMQ (reference sequence). Trimming removed 0 bases at V and 1 base at J, with 11 bases between. CDR3 size: 16 residues. CDR3 amino acids: CASSLGQSSGTDTQYF. CDR3 nucleotides: TGTGCCAGCAGCTTAGGCCAATCCTCGGGCACAGATACGCAGTATTTT. The entire variable domain, with the rest obtained from reference TRBV13 and TRBJ2-3, is as follows: AAGVIQSPRHLIKEKRETATLKCYPIPRHDTVYWYQQGPGQDPQFLISFYEKMQSDKGSIPDRFSAQQFSDYHSELNMSSLELGDSALYFCASSLGQSSGTDTQYFGPGTRLTVL.

The sample holds a few counts of this clone. The genes are TRBV19 and TRBJ1-1; D is uncertain. Trimming pared 4 bases from V and 1 base from J, leaving 13 bases between. This CDR3 contains 15 residues. Germline CDR1 LNHDA, CDR2 SQIVND (reference sequence). DNA of the CDR3: TGTGCCAGTAGTACAGACCCCCGAGGGAACACTGAAGCTTTCTTT. This gives the protein CASSTDPRGNTEAFF.

The V and J genes are TRBV27 and TRBJ1-6, with D unclear. The CDR3 contains 15 residues. Germline loops: CDR1 MNHEY, CDR2 SMNVEV (reference sequence). Trimming cost V 5 bases and J 10 bases, with 18 bases left between them. CDR3 coding DNA: TGTGCCAGCAGTCACGGCGGAGGTCCTGGCTCACCCCTCCACTTT. Translation gives CASSHGGGPGSPLHF.

The V and J genes are TRBV19 and TRBJ2-2; 9 nucleotides agree with TRBD1. The CDR3 has 17 amino acids. Per germline, CDR1 LNHDA and CDR2 SQIVND (reference sequence). V dropped 4 bases and J dropped 2; count of bases not matched to a gene: 8. Here the CDR3 DNA reads TGTGCCAGTAGTACGTCACAGGGGGCAGTTAACACCGGGGAGCTGTTTTTT. Amino acid sequence: CASSTSQGAVNTGELFF.

This clone was counted a single time. The chain recombines TRBV5-4 with TRBJ2-1; 7 nucleotides line up with TRBD2. Germline loops: CDR1 SGHNT, CDR2 YYREEE (reference sequence). The trim removed 3 bases at V and 2 bases at J, leaving 11 bases unmatched. This CDR3 contains 17 residues. This CDR3 is CASSSGLSRGTYNEQFF. As DNA, the CDR3 is TGTGCCAGCAGCTCCGGCCTTTCGCGGGGGACCTACAATGAGCAGTTCTTC. Full variable domain (missing parts from reference TRBV5-4 and TRBJ2-1): ETGVTQSPTHLIKTRGQQVTLRCSSQSGHNTVSWYQQALGQGPQFIFQYYREEENGRGNFPPRFSGLQFPNYSSELNVNALELDDSALYLCASSSGLSRGTYNEQFFGPGTRLTVL.

The chain is built from TRBV24-1 and TRBJ2-3, with TRBD2 matching 9 bases. The V and J ends lost 4 bases and 6 bases, in that order; junction bases with no gene match: 10. Germline assignment: CDR1 KGHDR and CDR2 SFDVKD. This CDR3 contains 16 residues. The CDR3 is CATSEHRGGDPDTQYF. In DNA, the CDR3 is TGTGCCACCAGTGAACACCGCGGGGGGGATCCCGATACGCAGTATTTT.

V usage is TRBV6-5 and J usage is TRBJ2-7; D possibly corresponds to TRBD1 (6 bases). The CDR3 is 14 amino acids. Germline V gene sequence: CDR1 MNHEY, CDR2 SVGAGI. V lost 7 bases to trimming and J lost 0 bases, with 13 bases between them. The CDR3: CASIWTDSSYEQYF. The DNA of the CDR3 is TGTGCCAGCATATGGACAGACAGCTCCTACGAGCAGTACTTC.

V and J are TRBV12-5 and TRBJ1-2, with a possible D match to TRBD1 (6 bases). Trimming stripped 6 bases from V and 8 bases from J, with 16 bases between. The CDR3 is made up of 13 amino acids. Germline V gives CDR1 LGHNT, CDR2 FRNRAP. CDR3 protein: CASGHGQPGGYTF. CDR3 DNA: TGTGCTAGTGGCCATGGACAGCCCGGGGGCTACACCTTC.

CDR3 bases: TGTGCCAGCAGTGAAGAGCTACCCACCGGGGAGCTGTTTTTT. It codes for CASSEELPTGELFF. This sequence joins TRBV2 and TRBJ2-2, with unresolved D. Trimming took 1 base from V and 4 from J, leaving 7 bases between them. Germline-derived CDR1 and CDR2 are SNHLY and FYNNEI. This CDR3 region has 14 residues.

The genes are TRBV4-1 and TRBJ1-5, with D perhaps TRBD1 (6 bases). Germline V lookup: CDR1 MGHRA, CDR2 YSYEKL. Trimming removed 0 bases from V and 5 bases from J, with 14 bases in between. CDR3 size: 16 residues. CDR3 bases: TGCGCCAGCAGCCAAGAATTGCCGCCAGGGGATCAGCCCCAGCATTTT. Translated, it gives CASSQELPPGDQPQHF.

This rearrangement joins TRBV18 to TRBJ2-5, with 14 bases that match TRBD2. Per the germline V gene, CDR1 is KGHSH and CDR2 is LQKENI. The V and J ends lost 4 bases and 7 bases, in that order; junction bases with no gene match: 14. The length of the CDR3 is 18 residues. Here the CDR3 DNA reads TGTGCCAGCTCACTAAAAACGGGACTAGCGGGAGTGAGCGTGACCCAGTACTTC. Translation gives CASSLKTGLAGVSVTQYF.

The chain links TRBV24-1 to TRBJ2-1; 10 bases match TRBD2. CDR3 length: 18 amino acids. V lost 3 bases, J lost 5 bases, and 12 bases stayed unmatched. The germline V gene has CDR1 KGHDR and CDR2 SFDVKD. CDR3 sequence: CATSDPPGLAIGHNEQFF. CDR3 bases: TGTGCCACCAGTGATCCCCCGGGACTAGCGATCGGGCACAATGAGCAGTTCTTC.

The chain has TRBV9 and TRBJ2-4; D gene uncertain. The V and J ends lost 1 base and 0 bases respectively, with 5 bases between them. Per the germline V gene, CDR1 is SGDLS and CDR2 is YYNGEE. This CDR3 region has 14 residues. CDR3 bases: TGTGCCAGCAGCGTAAAACTAGCCAAAAACATTCAGTACTTC. Translated, it gives CASSVKLAKNIQYF.

This clone was picked up a small number of times. The CDR3 DNA reads TGTGCCAGCAGCGTAGCTATAGGAGGGGAGACCCAGTACTTC. Translation: CASSVAIGGETQYF. The rearrangement links TRBV9 to TRBJ2-5; tentatively, D is TRBD2 (6 bases). The CDR3 runs to 14 residues. Germline CDR1 SGDLS, CDR2 YYNGEE. The ends were cut back, 0 bases at V and 5 bases at J, with 11 bases in the middle.

The genes are TRBV3-1 (or the pseudogene TRBV3-2) and TRBJ1-5, with D tentatively TRBD1 (6 bases). The CDR3 has 15 residues. Trimming left V 4 bases short and J 3 bases short, with 13 bases between. Germline CDR1 reads LGHDT; CDR2 reads YNNKEL (reference sequence). This CDR3 is CASSLQGQLNQPQHF. The CDR3, as DNA: TGTGCCAGCAGCCTCCAAGGACAGCTCAATCAGCCCCAGCATTTT.

The chain uses TRBV5-1 and TRBJ1-5, with unresolved D. CDR1 and CDR2 (germline): SGHRS, YFSETQ. The CDR3 has 15 amino acids. V dropped 0 bases and J dropped 6 bases, with 13 bases sitting between them. Written as DNA, the CDR3 is TGCGCCAGCAGCTTGGAGCCGGGTGAGGCTCAGCCCCAGCATTTT. As protein: CASSLEPGEAQPQHF.

This clone was counted a few times. The V and J genes are TRBV28 and TRBJ1-1, with 9 bases matching TRBD1. CDR1 is MDHEN, CDR2 SYDVKM, per germline. This CDR3 spans 15 amino acids. The J segment lost 1 base and the V segment lost 4 bases, leaving 4 bases of the junction unmatched. This CDR3 is CASSSPQGANTEAFF. In DNA, the CDR3 is TGTGCCAGCAGTTCACCACAGGGGGCGAACACTGAAGCTTTCTTT.

This rearrangement joins TRBV5-1 to TRBJ2-5, with 10 bases that match TRBD2. Germline V gene data show CDR1 as SGHRS and CDR2 as YFSETQ. The CDR3 contains 17 residues. Trimming removed 1 base from V and 3 bases from J; junction bases left unmatched: 9. The CDR3 here is CASSLSLAGAREETQYF. CDR3 coding DNA: TGCGCCAGCAGCTTGTCGCTAGCGGGGGCGAGGGAAGAGACCCAGTACTTC.

The V call is TRBV4-2, the J call TRBJ2-1; weak D call: TRBD2 (5 bases). Between the trimmed V and J ends, which lost 0 bases and 4 bases, there was a span of 13 bases. Germline values: CDR1 LGHNA, CDR2 YNFKEQ. The CDR3 is made up of 16 amino acids. The CDR3 coding sequence is TGTGCCAGCAGCCAAGAGTCGACTACCATTTACAATGAGCAGTTCTTC. Translating it yields CASSQESTTIYNEQFF.